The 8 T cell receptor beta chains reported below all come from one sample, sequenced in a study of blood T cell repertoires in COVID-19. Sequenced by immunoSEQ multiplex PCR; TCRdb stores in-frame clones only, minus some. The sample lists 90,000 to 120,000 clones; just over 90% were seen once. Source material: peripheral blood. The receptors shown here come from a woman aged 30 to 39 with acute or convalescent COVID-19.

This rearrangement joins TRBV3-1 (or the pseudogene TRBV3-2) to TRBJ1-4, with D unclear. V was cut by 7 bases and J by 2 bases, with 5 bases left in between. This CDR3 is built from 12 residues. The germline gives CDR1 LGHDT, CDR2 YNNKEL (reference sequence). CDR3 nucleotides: TGTGCCAGCACCAGGACTAATGAAAAACTGTTTTTT. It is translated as CASTRTNEKLFF.

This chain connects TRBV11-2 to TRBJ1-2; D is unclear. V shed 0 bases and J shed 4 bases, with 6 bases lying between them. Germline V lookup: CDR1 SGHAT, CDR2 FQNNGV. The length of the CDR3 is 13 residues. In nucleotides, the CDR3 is TGTGCCAGCAGCTTAGAACTTACCTATGGCTACACCTTC. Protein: CASSLELTYGYTF.

The CDR3 spells CASSKAGGLGETQYF. The CDR3 DNA sequence: TGTGCCAGCAGCAAGGCGGGAGGTCTGGGGGAGACCCAGTACTTC. The genes are TRBV9 and TRBJ2-5, with TRBD2 matching 8 bases. CDR1 is SGDLS, CDR2 YYNGEE, per germline. V dropped 4 bases and J dropped 5; count of bases not matched to a gene: 10. The CDR3 spans 15 residues.

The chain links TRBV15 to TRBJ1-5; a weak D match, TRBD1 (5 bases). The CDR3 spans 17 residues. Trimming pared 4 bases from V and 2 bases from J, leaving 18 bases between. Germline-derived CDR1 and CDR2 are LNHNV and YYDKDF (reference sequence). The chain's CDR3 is CATSTARRGGRNQPQHF. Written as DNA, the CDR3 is TGTGCCACCAGCACCGCCCGGCGGGGGGGTCGCAATCAGCCCCAGCATTTT.

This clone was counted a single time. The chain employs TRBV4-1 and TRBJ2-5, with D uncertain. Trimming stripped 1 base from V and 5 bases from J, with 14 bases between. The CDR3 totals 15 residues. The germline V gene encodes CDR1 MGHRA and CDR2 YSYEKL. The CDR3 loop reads CASSQAPRNAETQYF. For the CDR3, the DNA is TGCGCCAGCAGCCAAGCCCCTCGAAACGCGGAGACCCAGTACTTC.

The CDR3 nucleotides are TGTGCCAGCAGTTTTTGGGGGAGGGATGGCTACACCTTC. It specifies CASSFWGRDGYTF. The chain joins TRBV28 to TRBJ1-2, with D possibly TRBD1 on 5 matching bases. The CDR3 consists of 13 residues. The V end lost 3 bases, the J end lost 6 bases, and 11 bases lay between the germline ends. Germline CDR1 is MDHEN and CDR2 is SYDVKM.

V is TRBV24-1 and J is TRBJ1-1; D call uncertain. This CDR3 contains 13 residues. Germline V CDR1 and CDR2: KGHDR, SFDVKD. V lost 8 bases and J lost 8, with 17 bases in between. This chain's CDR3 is CATKGDWSGEAFF. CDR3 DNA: TGTGCCACCAAGGGCGATTGGTCGGGAGAAGCTTTCTTT.

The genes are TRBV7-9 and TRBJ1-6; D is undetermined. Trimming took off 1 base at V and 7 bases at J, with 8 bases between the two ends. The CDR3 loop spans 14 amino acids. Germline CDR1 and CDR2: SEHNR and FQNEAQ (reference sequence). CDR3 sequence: CASSLGRSNSPLHF. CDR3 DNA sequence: TGTGCCAGCAGCTTAGGCAGGTCCAATTCACCCCTCCACTTT.